Following are 14 T cell receptor beta chains from one sample sequenced in a study of CD8 T cells in ankylosing spondylitis. Study results and limitations: Ankylosing spondylitis blood appeared to carry a characteristic TCR beta motif of roughly eight highly homologous variants.

MiXCR was run by TCRdb on the 5' RACE reads, yielding one entry per CDR3 protein. Of 200,000 to 250,000 distinct CDR3 sequences detected, roughly 18% appear once; the ten largest clones hold about 42%. Their antigens remain unidentified. Source material: blood, either unsorted or a sorted T cell fraction (not recorded which). These receptor sequences come from a male donor with ankylosing spondylitis.

The rearrangement links TRBV29-1 to TRBJ2-3; possibly TRBD2 for D (5 bases). Germline CDR1 is SQVTM and CDR2 is ANQGSEA. The CDR3 is 12 residues long. The CDR3 nucleotides read TGCGGTAGCGTCTCCTACACAGATACGCAGTATTTT. Amino acid sequence: CGSVSYTDTQYF.

The V gene is TRBV28, the J gene TRBJ2-3; D remains unclear. V was clipped by 4 bases and J by 0 bases, with 14 bases between them. The CDR3 covers 16 residues. Germline lookup yields CDR1 MDHEN and CDR2 SYDVKM. The CDR3, as DNA: TGTGCCAGCAGTTACCCGTTAGGGTACAGCACAGATACGCAGTATTTT. As protein: CASSYPLGYSTDTQYF.

On this clonotype itself: This may arise from a read error, as a much more abundant clone is one base away. V and J are TRBV27 and TRBJ2-1; D ambiguous. This CDR3 spans 13 amino acids. Looked up from germline, CDR1 is MNHEY and CDR2 is SMNVEV (reference sequence). V lost 0 bases and J 6 bases, leaving 6 bases between the germline ends. The CDR3 nucleotides read TGTGCCAGCAGTTTATCCGGGTTCAATGAGCAGTTCTTC. This translates into CASSLSGFNEQFF.

This clonotype was observed a few times. J is TRBJ2-7 and V is TRBV12-3 or TRBV12-4, with 10 positions matching TRBD2. V dropped 3 bases and J dropped 5; count of bases not matched to a gene: 4. This CDR3 spans 14 amino acids. This CDR3 reads CASSLASGSDEQYF. In nucleotides, the CDR3 is TGTGCCAGCAGTTTGGCTAGCGGGAGCGACGAGCAGTACTTC.

This clonotype has a handful of counts. The rearrangement joins TRBV2 to TRBJ2-1; D gene ambiguous. The germline CDR1 and CDR2 sequences are SNHLY and FYNNEI. Trimming took 1 base from V and 4 from J, leaving 11 bases between them. This CDR3 has 15 amino acids. The chain's CDR3 is CASSEGYDLYNEQFF. The CDR3 coding sequence is TGTGCCAGCAGTGAAGGCTACGACTTATACAATGAGCAGTTCTTC.

This clonotype has only a few counts. The J gene is TRBJ2-3, the V gene TRBV6-4, with TRBD2 identical over 8 bases. The CDR3 loop spans 16 amino acids. Trimming at V came to 2 bases and at J to 1 base, leaving 5 bases not matched to a gene. The germline V gene encodes CDR1 MRHNA and CDR2 SNTAGT. CDR3 DNA sequence: TGTGCCAGCAGTGACGGGAGCGGGAGCGGCACAGATACGCAGTATTTT. Translation gives CASSDGSGSGTDTQYF.

The rearrangement uses TRBV6-2 or TRBV6-3 and TRBJ2-2, with no clear D. The germline V gene has CDR1 MNHEY and CDR2 SVGEGT. The CDR3 is made up of 14 amino acids. V was clipped by 0 bases and J by 6 bases, with 8 bases between them. The CDR3 DNA is TGTGCCAGCAGTTACTCGAGAAGGGCCGGGGAGCTGTTTTTT. Encoded protein: CASSYSRRAGELFF.

The rearrangement links TRBV30 to TRBJ2-1; the match to TRBD1 covers 8 bases. The CDR3 has 12 residues. The germline V gene has CDR1 GTSNPN and CDR2 SVGIG (reference sequence). V shed 3 bases and J 8 bases; nucleotides not matched to a gene: 3. In DNA, the CDR3 is TGTGCCTGGAGGGAACAGGGGGATGAGCAGTTCTTC. Translated: CAWREQGDEQFF.

This clonotype was seen a handful of times. The J gene is TRBJ2-1, the V gene TRBV19; D unclear. The CDR3 totals 14 residues. V gave up 3 bases and J gave up 5 bases, with 11 bases separating them. Germline V gene lookup returns CDR1 LNHDA and CDR2 SQIVND (reference sequence). The CDR3 DNA follows: TGTGCCAGTAGTATCCTACCCCTCAACAATGAGCAGTTCTTC. Amino acid sequence: CASSILPLNNEQFF.

On this clonotype itself: Compared with germline, one end of the junction differs, possibly owing to a read error. The chain recombines TRBV12-3 or TRBV12-4 with TRBJ2-7; no clear D. This CDR3 is built from 16 residues. The CDR3 reads CASSPLTAFASNEQYF. CDR3 coding DNA: TGTGCCAGCAGCCCGTTGACCGCGTTCGCCTCCAACGAGCAGTACTTC.

The chain uses TRBV7-3 and TRBJ2-2; D may be TRBD2 (6 bases). CDR3 size: 17 residues. Germline V gene lookup returns CDR1 SGHTA and CDR2 FQGTGA. Trimming pared 5 bases from V and 1 base from J, leaving 17 bases between. CDR3 residues: CASSPTPRDLNTGELFF. The CDR3 nucleotides are TGTGCCAGCAGCCCCACCCCTAGGGACTTGAACACCGGGGAGCTGTTTTTT.

This clonotype was detected many times. The rearrangement links TRBV11-2 to TRBJ2-7; 9 bases fit TRBD2. CDR1 SGHAT and CDR2 FQNNGV come from the germline V gene. V was pared by 5 bases and J by 6 bases, with 8 bases of the junction left unmatched. The CDR3 totals 14 residues. CDR3 in DNA: TGTGCCAGCAGCCCCTTAGCGGGAGCAGGCGAGCAGTACTTC. This sequence encodes CASSPLAGAGEQYF.

This clonotype was observed a handful of times. V and J are TRBV28 and TRBJ1-4; 8 bases are shared with TRBD1. J was trimmed by 7 bases and V by 5 bases; bases with no gene match: 12. The CDR3 totals 16 residues. Per germline, CDR1 MDHEN and CDR2 SYDVKM. CDR3 in amino acids: CASSPDRGPGSEKLFF. The CDR3 DNA follows: TGTGCCAGCAGTCCAGACAGGGGCCCAGGGAGTGAAAAACTGTTTTTT.

A few counts support this clonotype. This chain connects TRBV2 to TRBJ1-5; TRBD1 agrees at 7 bases. The CDR3 spans 14 residues. With 7 bases clipped from V and 5 bases from J, the junction kept 8 bases outside the gene matches. CDR1 and CDR2 (germline): SNHLY, FYNNEI. CDR3 nucleotide sequence: TGTGCCAGCACCGGGGACAGAGAGGATCAGCCCCAGCATTTT. This encodes CASTGDREDQPQHF.